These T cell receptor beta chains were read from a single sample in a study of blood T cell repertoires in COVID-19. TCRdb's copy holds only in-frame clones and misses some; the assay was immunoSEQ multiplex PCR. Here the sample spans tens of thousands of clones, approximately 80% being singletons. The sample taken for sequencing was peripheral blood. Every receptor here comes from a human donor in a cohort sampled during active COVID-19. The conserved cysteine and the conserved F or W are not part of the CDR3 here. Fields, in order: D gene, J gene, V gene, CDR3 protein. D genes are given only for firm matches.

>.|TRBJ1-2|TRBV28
ASSLGQWVKGYT
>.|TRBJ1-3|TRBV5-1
ASSLAAGSGNTIY
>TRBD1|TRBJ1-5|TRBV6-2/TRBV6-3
ASSYGRGQGTQPQH
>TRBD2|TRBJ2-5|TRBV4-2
ASSQELAGAKTQY
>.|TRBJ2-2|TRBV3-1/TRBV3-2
ASREQGSTGELF
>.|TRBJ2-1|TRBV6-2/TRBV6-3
ASSVTTLAEQF
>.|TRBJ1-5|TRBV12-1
ASSLRGQGVRMLSDQPQH
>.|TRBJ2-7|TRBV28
ASSSFILWQGGSEQY
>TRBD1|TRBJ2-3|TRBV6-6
ACRDSSTDTQY
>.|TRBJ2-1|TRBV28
ASSLLEGEQF
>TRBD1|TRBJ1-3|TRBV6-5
ASSPQGGSGNTIY
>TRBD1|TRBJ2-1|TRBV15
ATSRDSGTGYNEQF
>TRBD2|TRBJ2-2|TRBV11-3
ASSTGLAGVGELF
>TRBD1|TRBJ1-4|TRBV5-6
ASSSGQGKLF
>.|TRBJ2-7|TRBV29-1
SVADTGTTYEQY
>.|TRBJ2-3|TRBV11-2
ASSNKRRSGLVADTQY
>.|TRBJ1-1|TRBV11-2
ASSPVGTGEAF
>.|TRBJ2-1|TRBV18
ASSGQGGYEQF
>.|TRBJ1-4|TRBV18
ASSPWAPGVNTNNEKLF
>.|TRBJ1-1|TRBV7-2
ASSSQYDRGTEAF
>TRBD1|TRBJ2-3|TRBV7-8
ASSLLGTGTDTQY
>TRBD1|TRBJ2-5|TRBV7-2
ASSSGQLGQETQY
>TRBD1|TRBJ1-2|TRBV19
ASSMDRDRIYGYT
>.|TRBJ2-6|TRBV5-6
ASSPDSYSGANVLT
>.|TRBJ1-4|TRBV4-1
ASSQPLRSLRLF
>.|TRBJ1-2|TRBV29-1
GVRLQGGGYT
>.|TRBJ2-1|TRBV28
ASTSYQMARSYNEQF
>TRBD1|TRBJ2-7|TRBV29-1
SVEGTGGAEQY
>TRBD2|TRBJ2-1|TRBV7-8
ASSPQRGANNEQF
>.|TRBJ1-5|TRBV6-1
ASSEARGNQPQH
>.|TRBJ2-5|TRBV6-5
ASSNEGGETQY
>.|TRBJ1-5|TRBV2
ASSEDRLSNQPQH
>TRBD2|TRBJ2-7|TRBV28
ASSSGSGRTYEQY
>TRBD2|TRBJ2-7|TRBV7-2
ASSPRTSGGYEQY
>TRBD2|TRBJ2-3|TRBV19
ASNQGLASDTQY
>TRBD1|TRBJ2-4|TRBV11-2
ASSPRGTGPKNIQY
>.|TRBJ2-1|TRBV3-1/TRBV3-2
ASSQGWNLGNEQF
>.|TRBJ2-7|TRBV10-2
ASSAGQNYEQY
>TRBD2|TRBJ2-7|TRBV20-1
SASPSTSGTYEQY
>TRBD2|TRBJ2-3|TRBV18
ASSHTSGPRTDTQY
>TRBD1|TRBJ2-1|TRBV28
ASSSQVGQGQNNEQF
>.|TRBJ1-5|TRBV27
ASSGLRGPQH
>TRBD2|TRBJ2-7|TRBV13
ASSRWGLAAPKDYEQY
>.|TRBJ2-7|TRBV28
ASSLYRGYYEQY
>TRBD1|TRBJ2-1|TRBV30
AWRELPGGFPYNEQF
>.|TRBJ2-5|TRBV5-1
ASSFDGGREETQY